This T cell receptor beta chain was identified during a study of shared clonotypes between healthy human individuals. General observations from the study: The rarefaction results pointed to incomplete sorted-subset sequencing despite large depth.

V lost 1 base and J 10 bases, leaving 11 bases between the germline ends. This CDR3 is 13 amino acids long. Germline V gene sequence: CDR1 SEHNR, CDR2 FQNEAQ (reference sequence). Data came from immunoSEQ multiplex PCR; TCRdb stores just in-frame clones and leaves some out. Seen here are approximately 2,000,000 clones, just under 95% observed once, and the top ten hold about 0.41%. Comment on this clone: Its antigen is undetermined.

The genes are TRBV7-9 and TRBJ2-1; D call uncertain. The clonotype comes from a man younger than 35 in good health. Some clones in this sample may be carry-over from other donors' samples. The sequencing sample was made of naive CD4+ T cells from PBMCs. This sample's subset: CD45RA+ positively selected. CDR3 bases: TGTGCCAGCAGCTTAGTAAGTGTCGGCGAGCAGTTCTTC. Protein: CASSLVSVGEQFF.